This T cell receptor (beta chain) was recovered during a study of shared clonotypes between healthy human individuals. Naive CD8 cells lacked CD45RO, underwent positive selection for CCR7 and left out terminally differentiated effector memory CD45RA+ cells. The study drew its donors from healthy HIV-negative adults without recent acute infections or vaccinations. Regarding the study as a whole: Only blood samples were collected, and tissue repertoires likely differ.

The assay ran at deep level. Produced via immunoSEQ multiplex PCR; TCRdb's table is partial and in-frame only. Of some 2.1 million clones in the sample, about 95% are singletons; the top ten hold 0.9% to 1.3%. This clone was seen more than once but under ten times. Its antigen remains unknown. At the DNA level, this CDR3 is encoded by other sequences in the same sample as well. The sequencing input was naive CD8+ T cells sorted from blood. The sequence was collected from a man in his late teens or twenties in good health.

CDR3 sequence (DNA): TGCGCCAGCAGCTTAGGGACAGGGGCCTACGAGCAGTACTTC. Protein sequence: CASSLGTGAYEQYF. V gene TRBV5-1 combines with J gene TRBJ2-7; 10 bases line up with TRBD1. V gave up 2 bases and J gave up 2 bases; unmatched junction bases: 1. This CDR3 has 14 amino acids. Germline loops: CDR1 SGHRS, CDR2 YFSETQ. The whole variable domain, filled in from reference TRBV5-1 and TRBJ2-7, reads KAGVTQTPRYLIKTRGQQVTLSCSPISGHRSVSWYQQTPGQGLQFLFEYFSETQRNKGNFPGRFSGRQFSNSRSEMNVSTLELGDSALYLCASSLGTGAYEQYFGPGTRLTVT.